This TCR beta chain emerged from a study of control samples from healthy donors and cancer patients. Profiling relied on immunoSEQ multiplex PCR, and the TCRdb table lists in-frame clones only, not all of them. The sample has approximately 86,000 clones, approximately 86% seen once; the top ten hold roughly 21%. This CDR3 region has 17 residues. Germline V gives CDR1 MNHEY, CDR2 SMNVEV (reference sequence). Trimming shortened V by 0 bases and J by 1 base, and 12 bases separated the two germline ends. Sequencing input: blood. The genes are TRBV27 and TRBJ2-2; D may correspond to TRBD1 or TRBD2 (5 bases each). The clonotype comes from a man younger than 45 in good health. The CDR3 loop reads CASSLSGVRRNTGELFF. CDR3 sequence (DNA): TGTGCCAGCAGTTTATCGGGGGTGAGAAGGAACACCGGGGAGCTGTTTTTT.